One sample yielded the 9 T cell receptor beta chains listed below, sequenced in a study of T cell repertoires in cytomegalovirus infection. TCRdb reprocessed the reads with MiXCR, giving one entry per CDR3 protein. The table lists around 450,000 distinct CDR3 sequences, around 11% of them singletons. The sample taken for sequencing was PBMCs. Receptors originate from a human donor in good health (CMV status not recorded). Some clones in this sample may be carry-over from other donors' samples.

There are a few counts of this clonotype. J is TRBJ2-2 and V is TRBV7-3, with D unclear. Looked up from germline, CDR1 is SGHTA and CDR2 is FQGTGA. The V and J ends lost 2 bases and 3 bases respectively, with 13 bases between them. The CDR3 loop spans 16 amino acids. The CDR3 loop reads CASSLGSTRYTGELFF. The CDR3 DNA follows: TGTGCCAGCAGCTTAGGGTCCACTCGGTACACCGGGGAGCTGTTTTTT.

This clonotype has a handful of counts. The chain's CDR3 is CSARGHEQYF. For the CDR3, the DNA is TGCAGTGCCAGGGGACACGAGCAGTACTTC. V is TRBV20-1 and J is TRBJ2-7; possibly TRBD1 for D (6 bases). This CDR3 contains 10 residues. Germline V gene sequence: CDR1 DFQATT, CDR2 SNEGSKA (reference sequence). V was trimmed by 6 bases and J by 5 bases, leaving 8 bases between them.

Of note for this clonotype: This may be a read error: a much more frequent sequence differs by one nucleotide. The missing conserved phenylalanine or tryptophan at the end of this CDR3 makes a read error likely. The rearrangement joins TRBV5-1 to TRBJ1-6, with 8 positions matching TRBD1. From germline, CDR1 is SGHRS and CDR2 YFSETQ. With V trimmed by 0 bases and J by 8 bases, 4 bases remained unmatched. The CDR3 runs 15 residues. CDR3 sequence (DNA): TGCGCCAGCAGCTTGGGACAGGGGAAGGATTCACCCCTCCACCTT. Translating it yields CASSLGQGKDSPLHL.

J is TRBJ1-1 and V is TRBV7-9; D remains ambiguous. CDR1 and CDR2 from the germline V gene are SEHNR and FQNEAQ (reference sequence). The V end lost 3 bases, the J end lost 10 bases, and 18 bases lay between the germline ends. The CDR3 length is 14 residues. The CDR3 sequence is CASSFGTDRKSAFF. In DNA, the CDR3 is TGTGCCAGCAGCTTCGGCACGGATAGAAAATCAGCTTTCTTT.

This clonotype was counted a few times. The chain recombines TRBV6-5 with TRBJ2-3; a weak D match, TRBD2 (6 bases). CDR1 MNHEY and CDR2 SVGAGI come from the germline V gene. Trimming left V 4 bases short and J 1 base short, with 12 bases between. This CDR3 is built from 15 residues. CDR3 coding DNA: TGTGCCAGCAGTTCAGGAGGGAGAGGCACAGATACGCAGTATTTT. Translated: CASSSGGRGTDTQYF.

This clonotype has a count of ten or more. V is TRBV7-8 and J is TRBJ2-7; D not resolved. The V end was cut by 5 bases, the J end by 1 base, with 12 bases between. Germline values: CDR1 SGHVS, CDR2 FQNEAQ. CDR3 length: 14 residues. CDR3 in amino acids: CASSTKTVSYEQYF. CDR3 sequence (DNA): TGTGCCAGCAGCACCAAGACGGTTTCCTACGAGCAGTACTTC.

This chain links TRBV10-3 with TRBJ1-5; a weak D match, TRBD1 (5 bases). V lost 6 bases to trimming and J lost 4 bases, with 22 bases between them. CDR3 length: 17 amino acids. Germline loops: CDR1 ENHRY, CDR2 SYGVKD. The CDR3 here is CAISKLEIRGGNQPQHF. The CDR3 region has the DNA TGTGCCATCAGCAAACTTGAGATCCGTGGGGGAAATCAGCCCCAGCATTTT.

Only a few counts were recorded for this clonotype. This chain joins TRBV20-1 and TRBJ1-1; D is perhaps TRBD1 (5 bases). CDR3 length: 14 amino acids. The germline V gene encodes CDR1 DFQATT and CDR2 SNEGSKA (reference sequence). V gave up 0 bases and J gave up 1 base, with 9 bases separating them. The CDR3 DNA sequence: TGCAGTGCTAGAGATGGGGCAGGGAACACTGAAGCTTTCTTT. It translates to CSARDGAGNTEAFF.

The chain couples TRBV9 to TRBJ2-7; D is uncertain. This CDR3 comprises 14 residues. V dropped 4 bases and J dropped 3 bases, with 14 bases sitting between them. Germline values: CDR1 SGDLS, CDR2 YYNGEE. The CDR3 nucleotides are TGTGCCAGCAGCCCGATGAGCACCATCTACGAGCAGTACTTC. Translated, it gives CASSPMSTIYEQYF.